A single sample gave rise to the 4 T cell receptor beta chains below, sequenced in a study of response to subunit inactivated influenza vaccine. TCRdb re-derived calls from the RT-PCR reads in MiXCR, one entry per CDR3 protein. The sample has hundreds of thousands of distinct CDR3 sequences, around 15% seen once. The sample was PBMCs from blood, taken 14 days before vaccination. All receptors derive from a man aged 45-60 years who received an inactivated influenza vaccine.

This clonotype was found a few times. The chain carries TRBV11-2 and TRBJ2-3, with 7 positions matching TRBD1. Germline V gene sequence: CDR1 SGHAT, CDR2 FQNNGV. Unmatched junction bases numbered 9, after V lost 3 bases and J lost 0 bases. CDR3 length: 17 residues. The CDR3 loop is CASSLGRGWPSTDTQYF. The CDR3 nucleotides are TGTGCCAGCAGCTTGGGCAGGGGGTGGCCTAGCACAGATACGCAGTATTTT.

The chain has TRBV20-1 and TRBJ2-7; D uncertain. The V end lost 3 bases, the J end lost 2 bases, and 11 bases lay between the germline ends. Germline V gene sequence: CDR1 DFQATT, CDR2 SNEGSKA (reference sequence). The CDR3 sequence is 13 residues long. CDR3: CSASPGPTYEQYF. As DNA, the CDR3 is TGCAGTGCTAGTCCCGGGCCAACCTACGAGCAGTACTTC.

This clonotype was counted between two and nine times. Here the CDR3 DNA reads TGTGCCAGCAGTTTTAATAGTTTCCACGAGCAGTACTTC. As protein: CASSFNSFHEQYF. The chain employs TRBV28 and TRBJ2-7; D not certain. Trimming took off 3 bases at V and 5 bases at J, with 11 bases between the two ends. Germline CDR1 MDHEN, CDR2 SYDVKM. The CDR3 is 13 amino acids.

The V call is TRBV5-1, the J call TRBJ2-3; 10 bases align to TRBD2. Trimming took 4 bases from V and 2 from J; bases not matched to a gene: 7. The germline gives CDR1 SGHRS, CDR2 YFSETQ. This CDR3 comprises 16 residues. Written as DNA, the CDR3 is TGCGCCAGCAGCCCCAGGACTAGCGGTATCACAGATACGCAGTATTTT. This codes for CASSPRTSGITDTQYF.